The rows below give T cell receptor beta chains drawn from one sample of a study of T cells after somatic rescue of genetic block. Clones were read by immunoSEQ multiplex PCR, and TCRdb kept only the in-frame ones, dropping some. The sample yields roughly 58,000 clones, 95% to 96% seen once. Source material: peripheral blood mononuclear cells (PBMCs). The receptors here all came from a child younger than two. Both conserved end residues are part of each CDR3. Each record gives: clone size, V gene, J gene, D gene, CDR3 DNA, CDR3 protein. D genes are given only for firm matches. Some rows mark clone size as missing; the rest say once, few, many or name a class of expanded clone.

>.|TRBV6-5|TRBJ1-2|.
TGTGCCAGCACCCCAGGGGAGGGTTGGGGCTACACCTTC
CASTPGEGWGYTF
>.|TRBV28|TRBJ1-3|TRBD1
TGTGCCAGCAGGCGACAGGGGACTGGAAACACCATATATTTT
CASRRQGTGNTIYF
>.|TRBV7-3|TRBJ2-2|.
TGTGCCAGCAGCTTAACAGGGAACACCGGGGAGCTGTTTTTT
CASSLTGNTGELFF
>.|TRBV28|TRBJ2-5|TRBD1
TGTGCCAGCACCTCCCGGGACAGGGGAGAGACCCAGTACTTC
CASTSRDRGETQYF
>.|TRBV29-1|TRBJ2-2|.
TGCAGCGTTGAGCAGGGAAGAACCGGGGAGCTGTTTTTT
CSVEQGRTGELFF
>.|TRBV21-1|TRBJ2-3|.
TGTGCCAGCAGCAAAGAGGCCCGCGGTTCAGATACGCAGTATTTT
CASSKEARGSDTQYF
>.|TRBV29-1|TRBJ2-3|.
TGCAGCGCCCCTTCCCGCCTTAGGGGGGGAGGTGCAGATACGCAGTATTTT
CSAPSRLRGGGADTQYF
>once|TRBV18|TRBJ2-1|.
TGTGCCAGCTCACGGGGACTTAGCAATGAGCAGTTCTTC
CASSRGLSNEQFF
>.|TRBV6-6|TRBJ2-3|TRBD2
TGTGCCAGCAGTATCCTAGCGGGGAATACGCAGTATTTT
CASSILAGNTQYF
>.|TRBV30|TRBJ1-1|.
TGTGCCTGGAATCGGGGGGCGGGTACTGAAGCTTTCTTT
CAWNRGAGTEAFF
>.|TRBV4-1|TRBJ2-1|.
TGCGCCAGCAGCCCATCGGGCGGACGTCGGAATGAGCAGTTCTTC
CASSPSGGRRNEQFF
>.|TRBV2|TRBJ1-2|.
TGTGCCAGCAGTGAGCGGGACACTTCTAACTATGGCTACACCTTC
CASSERDTSNYGYTF
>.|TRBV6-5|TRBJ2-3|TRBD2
TGTGCCAGCAGTTGGCGCGGGAGCGCTAGAGATACGCAGTATTTT
CASSWRGSARDTQYF
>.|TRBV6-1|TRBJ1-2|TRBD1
TGTGCCAGCGGGGACAGGGGGAATGCTAACTATGGCTACACCTTC
CASGDRGNANYGYTF
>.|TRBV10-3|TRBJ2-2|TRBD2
TGTGCCATCAGTGAGTCGGCGGGAGGCCCCACCGGGGAGCTGTTTTTT
CAISESAGGPTGELFF
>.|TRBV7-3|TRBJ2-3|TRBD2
TGTGCCAGCAGCTTACTAGCGGGCCTCAGCACAGATACGCAGTATTTT
CASSLLAGLSTDTQYF